This TCR beta chain was profiled in a study of cytomegalovirus exposure and HLA in healthy donors. This CDR3 region has 15 residues. Germline CDR1 and CDR2: SNHLY and FYNNEI. The V and J ends lost 8 bases and 6 bases, in that order; junction bases with no gene match: 12. In the PCR, 60 Vbeta and 13 Jbeta primers were used. Assay: immunoSEQ multiplex PCR; the TCRdb copy retains only in-frame clones and omits some. The sample lists approximately 250,000 clones; around 80% were seen once. This sequence joins TRBV2 and TRBJ2-1; TRBD2 matches at 8 bases. The sequence was obtained from a boy younger than 18 in good health and CMV-seronegative. Sequencing was done on a sample of PBMCs. The CDR3 nucleotides read TGTGCCAGCCGTACAGGCGGGGGGCTGATCAATGAGCAGTTCTTC. This sequence encodes CASRTGGGLINEQFF.